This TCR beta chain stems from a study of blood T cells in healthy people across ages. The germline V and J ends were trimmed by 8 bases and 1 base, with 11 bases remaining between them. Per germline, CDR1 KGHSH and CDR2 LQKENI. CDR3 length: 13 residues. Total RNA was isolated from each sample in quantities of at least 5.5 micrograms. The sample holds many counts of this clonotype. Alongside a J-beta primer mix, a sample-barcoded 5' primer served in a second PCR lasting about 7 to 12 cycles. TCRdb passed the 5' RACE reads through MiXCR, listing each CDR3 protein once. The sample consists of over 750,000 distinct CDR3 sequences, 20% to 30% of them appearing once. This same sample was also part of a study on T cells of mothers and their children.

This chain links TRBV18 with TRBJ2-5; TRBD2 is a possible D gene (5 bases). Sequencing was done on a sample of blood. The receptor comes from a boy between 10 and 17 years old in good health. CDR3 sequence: CASSPGTQETQYF. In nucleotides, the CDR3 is TGTGCCAGCAGCCCGGGAACCCAAGAGACCCAGTACTTC.